Shown below are 24 T cell receptor beta chains from a single sample sequenced in a study of T cell clonotyping in hematopoietic cell transplantation. Some clones are missing from TCRdb's copy, which holds only in-frame ones; the method was immunoSEQ multiplex PCR. The repertoire includes roughly 12,000 clones, roughly 45% of them detected once, and roughly 9.7% sits in the top ten. Sequences were obtained from peripheral blood mononuclear cells. Source of these receptors: a man aged 45-65 years in good health. Some clones in this sample may be carry-over from other donors' samples.

V and J are TRBV6-5 and TRBJ2-5; D call uncertain. CDR1 and CDR2 from the germline V gene are MNHEY and SVGAGI. This CDR3 spans 13 amino acids. V gave up 5 bases and J gave up 1 base, with 8 bases separating them. CDR3 sequence: CASSPRVQETQYF. In DNA, the CDR3 is TGTGCCAGCAGTCCCCGGGTCCAAGAGACCCAGTACTTC.

V is TRBV6-5 and J is TRBJ2-5; D could derive from TRBD1 or TRBD2 (5 bases each). CDR1 is MNHEY, CDR2 SVGAGI, per germline. The germline V and J ends were trimmed by 5 bases and 9 bases, with 22 bases remaining between them. The CDR3 is made up of 15 amino acids. The CDR3: CASSADTGPRRAQYF. The CDR3 DNA is TGTGCCAGCAGTGCGGATACGGGACCTCGTCGTGCCCAGTACTTC.

V and J are TRBV29-1 and TRBJ2-5; maybe TRBD1 (6 bases). Germline V CDR1 and CDR2: SQVTM, ANQGSEA. The CDR3 is made up of 13 amino acids. Trimming pared 3 bases from V and 5 bases from J, leaving 13 bases between. DNA of the CDR3: TGCAGCGTTGAGCTACAGGGAGATGAGACCCAGTACTTC. Translation: CSVELQGDETQYF.

The table lists this clone with a few counts. V is TRBV4-3 and J is TRBJ2-2; D call uncertain. Germline V gene data show CDR1 as LGHNA and CDR2 as YSLEER. The CDR3 consists of 17 residues. V dropped 0 bases and J dropped 6 bases, with 17 bases sitting between them. CDR3 sequence: CASSQEEGGLRSGELFF. The CDR3 bases are TGCGCCAGCAGCCAAGAAGAAGGCGGCCTTCGGTCCGGGGAGCTGTTTTTT.

In this sample, this clone turned up a few times. This sequence is one base from a far larger clone and is likely a read error. Other DNA sequences within the sample encode an identical CDR3. The CDR3 is CSVEGFGYTF. The CDR3 nucleotides are TGCAGCGTTGAGGGGTTCGGCTACACCTTC. The gene calls are TRBV29-1 and TRBJ1-2; D is uncertain. Trimming removed 3 bases at V and 8 bases at J, with 7 bases between. The CDR3 is 10 residues long. The V gene's germline CDR1 is SQVTM and CDR2 ANQGSEA. The variable domain in full, completed from reference TRBV29-1 and TRBJ1-2, reads SAVISQKPSRDICQRGTSLTIQCQVDSQVTMMFWYRQQPGQSLTLIATANQGSEATYESGFVIDKFPISRPNLTFSTLTVSNMSPEDSSIYLCSVEGFGYTFGSGTRLTVV.

A few counts support this clone. The chain has TRBV2 and TRBJ2-7; 7 bases align to TRBD1. J was trimmed by 5 bases and V by 10 bases; bases with no gene match: 11. Germline loops: CDR1 SNHLY, CDR2 FYNNEI. This CDR3 has 13 amino acids. In nucleotides, the CDR3 is TGTGCCACCATTAACAGGGGTAGCGACGAGCAGTACTTC. This sequence encodes CATINRGSDEQYF.

The chain is built from TRBV19 and TRBJ1-5, with TRBD1 matching over 9 bases. V dropped 6 bases and J dropped 6; count of bases not matched to a gene: 9. Germline CDR1 LNHDA, CDR2 SQIVND (reference sequence). CDR3 size: 15 residues. This CDR3 reads CASSIQGATSQPQHF. The CDR3 nucleotides are TGTGCCAGTAGCATACAGGGGGCGACTAGTCAGCCCCAGCATTTT.

This clone was detected only a few times. V gene TRBV7-2 combines with J gene TRBJ1-1, with unresolved D. The CDR3 contains 14 residues. The V end lost 1 base, the J end lost 1 base, and 7 bases lay between the germline ends. Germline loops: CDR1 SGHTA, CDR2 FQGNSA. The CDR3 nucleotides are TGTGCCAGCAGCTTAGTAGTTGCGAACACTGAAGCTTTCTTT. Translated: CASSLVVANTEAFF.

This CDR3 is CASSSRQSNYGYTF. The CDR3 nucleotides read TGTGCCAGCAGCTCCCGACAGAGTAACTATGGCTACACCTTC. This rearrangement joins TRBV7-8 to TRBJ1-2, with D maybe TRBD1 (5 bases). The CDR3 has 14 amino acids. The germline gives CDR1 SGHVS, CDR2 FQNEAQ. V gave up 4 bases and J gave up 1 base, with 10 bases separating them.

V is TRBV7-8 and J is TRBJ1-2; no clear D gene. Trimming removed 1 base at V and 9 bases at J, with 9 bases between. Germline loops: CDR1 SGHVS, CDR2 FQNEAQ. This CDR3 comprises 12 residues. CDR3 region: CASSLDLGSYTF. The CDR3 region has the DNA TGTGCCAGCAGCTTAGATTTAGGAAGCTACACCTTC.

This clone has a handful of counts. This sequence joins TRBV28 and TRBJ1-2; possibly TRBD1 for D (6 bases). The CDR3 has 15 amino acids. V was pared by 6 bases and J by 7 bases, with 21 bases between. In germline, CDR1 is MDHEN, CDR2 SYDVKM. CDR3 DNA sequence: TGTGCCAGCAGCTCCCATCGGTGGGGGCAGACTGGCTACACCTTC. Its translation is CASSSHRWGQTGYTF.

In its sample, this clone is medium-sized. This rearrangement joins TRBV28 to TRBJ2-3, with D uncertain. CDR3 length: 14 amino acids. The V gene lost 5 bases and the J gene lost 0 bases, with 9 bases spanning the gap. Germline CDR1 is MDHEN and CDR2 is SYDVKM. The CDR3: CASSPLASTDTQYF. CDR3 coding DNA: TGTGCCAGCAGTCCGCTTGCTAGCACAGATACGCAGTATTTT.

For this clone: Germline is not matched at one junction end, which may reflect a read error. The chain combines TRBV9 with TRBJ1-5; TRBD1 is a possible D gene (6 bases). Germline loops: CDR1 SGDLS, CDR2 YYNGEE. This CDR3 region has 10 residues. The CDR3 nucleotides are TGTGCCAGCATCTGGACAGAGAGATTGTTT. The encoded protein is CASIWTERLF. Full variable domain (missing parts from reference TRBV9 and TRBJ1-5): DSGVTQTPKHLITATGQRVTLRCSPRSGDLSVYWYQQSLDQGLQFLIQYYNGEERAKGNILERFSAQQFPDLHSELNLSSLELGDSALYFCASIWTERLFGDGTRLSIL.

The CDR3 region is CASLNRGEGTEAFF. The DNA of the CDR3 is TGTGCCAGTTTGAACAGGGGAGAAGGGACTGAAGCTTTCTTT. The genes are TRBV19 and TRBJ1-1; 7 nucleotides line up with TRBD1. The junction had 11 bases not matched to a gene; V was cut back by 8 bases and J by 5 bases. Germline V lookup: CDR1 LNHDA, CDR2 SQIVND (reference sequence). There are 14 residues in the CDR3.

This rearrangement joins TRBV5-4 to TRBJ2-7; D is undetermined. Germline values: CDR1 SGHNT, CDR2 YYREEE (reference sequence). The CDR3 is 13 residues long. The V end was cut by 4 bases, the J end by 1 base, with 9 bases between. Written as DNA, the CDR3 is TGTGCCAGCAGCCCTCAACCATCCTACGAGCAGTACTTC. Amino acids: CASSPQPSYEQYF.

Concerning this clone: The junction differs from germline at one of its ends, possibly a read error. This chain uses TRBV7-2 with TRBJ2-7, with TRBD2 identical over 8 bases. The CDR3 contains 12 residues. Per the germline V gene, CDR1 is SGHTA and CDR2 is FQGNSA. The CDR3 region is CASSTGPGGPQF. The CDR3, as DNA: TGTGCCAGCAGCACAGGACCGGGAGGGCCGCAATTC.

CDR3 sequence: CASSWGRGGENSPLHF. The CDR3 DNA reads as TGTGCCAGCAGTTGGGGGCGAGGGGGAGAAAATTCACCCCTCCACTTT. This chain links TRBV6-5 with TRBJ1-6; the D gene is possibly TRBD1 (6 bases). Germline V gives CDR1 MNHEY, CDR2 SVGAGI. CDR3 length: 16 residues. V was pared by 4 bases and J by 7 bases, with 17 bases between.

The gene calls are TRBV29-1 and TRBJ1-3, with 8 bases that match TRBD1. The germline CDR1 and CDR2 sequences are SQVTM and ANQGSEA. The CDR3 runs 14 residues. J lost 0 bases, V lost 5 bases, and 3 bases had no gene match. This CDR3 reads CSVLQGDSGNTIYF. CDR3 sequence (DNA): TGCAGCGTTTTACAGGGGGACTCTGGAAACACCATATATTTT. The variable domain in full, with the rest retrieved from reference TRBV29-1 and TRBJ1-3, is SAVISQKPSRDICQRGTSLTIQCQVDSQVTMMFWYRQQPGQSLTLIATANQGSEATYESGFVIDKFPISRPNLTFSTLTVSNMSPEDSSIYLCSVLQGDSGNTIYFGEGSWLTVV.

This clone appeared a few times. This chain links TRBV6-1 with TRBJ1-5; D is undetermined. The V end lost 6 bases, the J end lost 11 bases, and 14 bases lay between the germline ends. The CDR3 sequence is 12 residues long. Germline CDR1 reads MNHNS; CDR2 reads SASEGT. CDR3 nucleotide sequence: TGTGCCAGCAGCCCCGGGCCTGCCACCCAGCATTTT. This encodes CASSPGPATQHF.

The rearrangement links TRBV4-1 to TRBJ1-1; the D is unclear. The CDR3 is made up of 14 amino acids. Trimming shortened V by 4 bases and J by 4 bases, and 13 bases separated the two germline ends. Germline V gene data show CDR1 as MGHRA and CDR2 as YSYEKL. This chain's CDR3 is CASSPLDWGTEAFF. In nucleotides, the CDR3 is TGCGCCAGCAGCCCGCTTGATTGGGGCACTGAAGCTTTCTTT.

This clone was observed a few times. This chain connects TRBV25-1 to TRBJ2-7; TRBD1 matches 7 bases. V was clipped by 6 bases and J by 0 bases; unmatched bases: 11. Germline loops: CDR1 MGHDK, CDR2 SYGVNS. This CDR3 comprises 16 residues. The CDR3 is CASSATDRASSYEQYF. CDR3 coding DNA: TGTGCCAGCAGCGCCACCGACAGGGCCTCCTCCTACGAGCAGTACTTC.

The rearrangement links TRBV30 to TRBJ2-2; 8 nucleotides line up with TRBD1. This CDR3 is built from 13 residues. J was trimmed by 4 bases and V by 8 bases; bases with no gene match: 6. Germline assignment: CDR1 GTSNPN and CDR2 SVGIG (reference sequence). The CDR3 loop reads CARRGHSTGELFF. The CDR3 nucleotides are TGTGCCCGCAGGGGGCATTCCACCGGGGAGCTGTTTTTT. The variable domain in full, completed from reference TRBV30 and TRBJ2-2, reads SQTIHQWPATLVQPVGSPLSLECTVEGTSNPNLYWYRQAAGRGLQLLFYSVGIGQISSEVPQNLSASRPQDRQFILSSKKLLLSDSGFYLCARRGHSTGELFFGEGSRLTVL.

CDR3 coding DNA: TGTGCCAGCAGCCCCCCGACTAGCGGGAGTACGCAGTATTTT. Amino acids: CASSPPTSGSTQYF. The gene calls are TRBV5-4 and TRBJ2-3; 12 bases map to TRBD2. The germline CDR1 and CDR2 sequences are SGHNT and YYREEE (reference sequence). Trimming took 4 bases from V and 8 from J; bases not matched to a gene: 5. CDR3 length equals 14 residues.

The chain joins TRBV30 to TRBJ2-7; TRBD2 matches at 8 bases. Germline lookup yields CDR1 GTSNPN and CDR2 SVGIG (reference sequence). Trimming took 5 bases from V and 2 from J; bases not matched to a gene: 8. The CDR3 loop spans 14 amino acids. The CDR3 DNA reads as TGTGCCTGGCAGGGACTAGACCAAGCCTACGAGCAGTACTTC. Protein: CAWQGLDQAYEQYF.